These 5 T cell receptor beta chains came from one sample sequenced in a study of blood T cells in healthy people across ages (dated by TCRdb to between 2014 and 2016). The library was prepared using 5' RACE. The run used an Illumina HiSeq 2500. A second PCR of roughly 7 to 11 cycles was performed with a sample-barcoded 5' primer and a J-beta primer mix. TCRdb redid the processing of the public reads, applying fastp at Q25 and MiXCR, and retained in-frame beta chains. Every CDR3 protein is listed once, alongside the most common genes and DNA of its rows. In all, the sample holds approximately 900,000 distinct CDR3 sequences, and 48% of those were seen once. Around an eighth of the sample is held by the ten biggest clonotypes. Sequencing was done on a sample of blood. These TCRs come from a man younger than 40 in good health.

V usage is TRBV27 and J usage is TRBJ2-1, with D hard to call. The J call could be wrong; TRBJ2-7 is a better fit for the DNA end. The CDR3 is made up of 14 amino acids. CDR1 and CDR2 (germline): MNHEY, SMNVEV (reference sequence). CDR3 residues: CASSFGNIYNEQYF. CDR3 bases: TGTGCCAGCAGTTTCGGTAACATCTACAATGAGCAGTACTTC.

The chain joins TRBV7-2 to TRBJ2-7; TRBD1 aligns across 8 bases. The end of the DNA fits TRBJ2-5 better, so the J call may be wrong. The germline gives CDR1 SGHTA, CDR2 FQGNSA. The CDR3 spans 16 residues. Written as DNA, the CDR3 is TGTGCCAGCAGCTTAGGGTTGACAGGGGCTTGGGGGACCCAGTACTTC. Protein sequence: CASSLGLTGAWGTQYF.

This chain uses TRBV4-2 with TRBJ1-6; weak D call: TRBD1 (5 bases). CDR1 and CDR2 (germline): LGHNA, YNFKEQ. There are 16 residues in the CDR3. V gave up 0 bases and J gave up 7 bases, with 13 bases separating them. In DNA form, the CDR3 reads TGTGCCAGCAGCCAAGATTATAGGGGATCGAATTCACCCCTCCACTTT. Amino acids: CASSQDYRGSNSPLHF.

This rearrangement joins TRBV10-3 to TRBJ2-2; D may be TRBD2 (5 bases). The CDR3 is 16 residues long. V lost 0 bases and J lost 1, with 9 bases in between. Germline V lookup: CDR1 ENHRY, CDR2 SYGVKD. In DNA form, the CDR3 reads TGTGCCATCAGTGAGTCGGAGGTACTGAACACCGGGGAGCTGTTTTTT. Translating gives CAISESEVLNTGELFF.

There are a few counts of this clonotype. This chain uses TRBV4-1 with TRBJ1-6, with 8 bases that match TRBD1. V shed 0 bases and J 9 bases; nucleotides not matched to a gene: 4. Germline CDR1 is MGHRA and CDR2 is YSYEKL. The CDR3 totals 15 residues. The CDR3 coding sequence is TGCGCCAGCAGCCAAGACAGGGGGCTCGTTTCACCCCTCCACTTT. Translating it yields CASSQDRGLVSPLHF.